This entry is about one TCR beta chain. Antigen specificity is unknown. This record belongs to a study of cytomegalovirus exposure and HLA in healthy donors. Points from the study as a whole: Researchers reportedly found TCR beta sequences accurately predicted most subjects' HLA-A and HLA-B alleles. Excluded were some V segments that proved indistinguishable, including TRBV6-2 and TRBV6-3. It was confirmed in vitro that a few of the CMV-associated chains were specific for CMV antigens.

V lost 7 bases to trimming and J lost 0 bases; unmatched junction nucleotides: 8. Germline CDR1 and CDR2: MGHDK and SYGVNS. This CDR3 comprises 16 residues. PCR amplification relied on 60 Vbeta primers (plus 13 Jbeta primers). Generated by immunoSEQ multiplex PCR, the TCRdb table keeps only in-frame clones and is missing some. The data hold some 100,000 clones, with 75% to 80% observed a single time. This cohort consisted of healthy bone marrow donors. This chain connects TRBV25-1 to TRBJ2-2, with 7 positions matching TRBD1. Sequenced sample: PBMCs. The sequence was collected from a woman in her thirties or forties in good health and CMV-seropositive. CDR3 in DNA: TGTGCCAGCATGGGAAGGGGGCACGCGAACACCGGGGAGCTGTTTTTT. This encodes CASMGRGHANTGELFF.